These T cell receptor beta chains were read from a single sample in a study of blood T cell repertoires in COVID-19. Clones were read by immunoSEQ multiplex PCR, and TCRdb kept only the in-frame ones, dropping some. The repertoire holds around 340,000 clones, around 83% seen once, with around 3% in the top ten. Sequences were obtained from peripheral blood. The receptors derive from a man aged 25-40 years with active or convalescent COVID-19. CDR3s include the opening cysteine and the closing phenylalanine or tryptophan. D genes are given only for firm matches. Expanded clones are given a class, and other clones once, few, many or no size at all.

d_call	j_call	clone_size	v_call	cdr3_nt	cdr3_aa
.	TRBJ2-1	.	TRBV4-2	TGTGCCAGCAAAACTAGCTCCTACAATGAGCAGTTCTTC	CASKTSSYNEQFF
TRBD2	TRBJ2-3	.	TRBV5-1	TGCGCCAGCAGTGATCTAGCGGGGGGCACAGATACGCAGTATTTT	CASSDLAGGTDTQYF
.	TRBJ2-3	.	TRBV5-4	TGTGCCAGCAGCTTGGACGGGGGATTTACAGATACGCAGTATTTT	CASSLDGGFTDTQYF
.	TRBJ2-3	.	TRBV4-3	TGCGCCAGCAGCCAAGATCGCGATTTACCAGATACGCAGTATTTT	CASSQDRDLPDTQYF
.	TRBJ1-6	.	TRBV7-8	TGTGCCAGCAGCTTAGCTGACTTACAGGATTCACCCCTCCACTTT	CASSLADLQDSPLHF
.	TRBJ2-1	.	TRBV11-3	TGTGCCAGCAGCTTCGGGGGTTCCTACAATGAGCAGTTCTTC	CASSFGGSYNEQFF
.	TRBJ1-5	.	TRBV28	TGTGCCAGCCGGAGGCTCAATCAGCCCCAGCATTTT	CASRRLNQPQHF
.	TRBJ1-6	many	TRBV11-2	TGTGCCAGCAGCCCAGATACAGGTCTTGGTAATTCACCCCTCCACTTT	CASSPDTGLGNSPLHF
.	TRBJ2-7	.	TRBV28	TGTGCCAGCACCCAAGACGGGAGCTCCTACGAGCAGTACTTC	CASTQDGSSYEQYF
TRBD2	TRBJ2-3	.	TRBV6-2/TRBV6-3	TGTGCCAGCAGTTACTCGTATGGCGGGAGCTTCTCGGAGACAGATACGCAGTATTTT	CASSYSYGGSFSETDTQYF
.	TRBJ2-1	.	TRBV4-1	TGCGCCAGCAGCCAAACTAGGAGGAATGAGCAGTTCTTC	CASSQTRRNEQFF
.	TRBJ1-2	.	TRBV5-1	TGCGCCAGCAGCCAGACAGCATTTGGTCTCTTAGGCTATGGCTACACCTTC	CASSQTAFGLLGYGYTF
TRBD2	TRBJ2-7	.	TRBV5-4	TGTGCCAGCAGCCCGGGCGGCGGACTAGCGGTTGGAGAGCAGTACTTC	CASSPGGGLAVGEQYF
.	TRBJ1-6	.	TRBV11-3	TGTGCCAGCAGTTTACAGACAGTAGATAATTCACCCCTCCACTTT	CASSLQTVDNSPLHF
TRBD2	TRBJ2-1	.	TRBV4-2	TGTGCCAGCAGCCAAGCCGGGGGGAATGAGCAGTTCTTC	CASSQAGGNEQFF
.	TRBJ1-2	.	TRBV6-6	TGTGCCAGCAGTTACGAAGGGGTGGGTGGCTACACCTTC	CASSYEGVGGYTF
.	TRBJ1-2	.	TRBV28	TGTGCCAGCAGTGCCCAGTTGGGACTCTATGGCTACACCTTC	CASSAQLGLYGYTF
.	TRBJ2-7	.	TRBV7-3	TGTGCCAGCAGCGGCGGGACGCTTCAATACGAGCAGTACTTC	CASSGGTLQYEQYF
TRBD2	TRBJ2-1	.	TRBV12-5	TGTGCTAGTGGTTTGGTACGGCGGGAGTCGTTGTACAATGAGCAGTTCTTC	CASGLVRRESLYNEQFF
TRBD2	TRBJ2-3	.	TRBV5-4	TGTGCCAGCAGCTTGCGGGGAGCGGGGGATACGCAGTATTTT	CASSLRGAGDTQYF
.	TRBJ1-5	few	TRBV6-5	TGTGCCAGCAGTTCCCAGGGTGTGGGTTCAGAACCCCAGCATTTT	CASSSQGVGSEPQHF
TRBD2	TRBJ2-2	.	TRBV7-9	TGTGCCAGCAGCCGGACTAGCGGGGGCCTAAACACCGGGGAGCTGTTTTTT	CASSRTSGGLNTGELFF
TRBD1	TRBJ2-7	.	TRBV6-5	TGTGCCAGCAAGGGACAGGGGGCACACGAGCAGTACTTC	CASKGQGAHEQYF
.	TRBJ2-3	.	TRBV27	TGTGCCAGCAGTTCGCGGACTACCACAGATACGCAGTATTTT	CASSSRTTTDTQYF
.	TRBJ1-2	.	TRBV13	TGTGCCAGCAGCTTAGGCCAGGGAGGGCCCAACTATGGCTACACCTTC	CASSLGQGGPNYGYTF
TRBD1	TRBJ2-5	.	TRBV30	TGTGCCTGGGGGGCTAAACGGACAGGACAAGAGACCCAGTACTTC	CAWGAKRTGQETQYF
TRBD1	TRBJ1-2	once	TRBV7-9	TGTGCCAGTGGGCCTCCAGGGGGGTATGGCTACACCTTC	CASGPPGGYGYTF
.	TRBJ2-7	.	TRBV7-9	TGTGCCAGCAGCTTAAGGGGTGCCTACGAGCAGTACTTC	CASSLRGAYEQYF
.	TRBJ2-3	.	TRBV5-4	TGTGCCAGCAGCTTGGGGGGGGGCACAGATACGCAGTATTTT	CASSLGGGTDTQYF
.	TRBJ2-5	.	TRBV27	TGTGCCAGCAGTTCACAGGCCCAAGAGACCCAGTACTTC	CASSSQAQETQYF
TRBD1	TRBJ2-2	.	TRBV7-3	TGTGCCAGCAGCCCCCAGGGGCAGGGGGCAGGCGGGGAGCTGTTTTTT	CASSPQGQGAGGELFF
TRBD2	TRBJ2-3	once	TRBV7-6	TGTGCCAGCAGCAATCCACTAGCGGGGGGAGGGGATACGCAGTATTTT	CASSNPLAGGGDTQYF
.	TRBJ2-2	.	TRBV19	TGTGCCAGTTGCGGGCGGGTGAACACCGGGGAGCTGTTTTTT	CASCGRVNTGELFF
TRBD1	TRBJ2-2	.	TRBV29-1	TGCAGCACCGGGACAGGGGGCAACACCGGGGAGCTGTTTTTT	CSTGTGGNTGELFF
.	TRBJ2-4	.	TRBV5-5	TGTGCCAGCAGCCCCCCCGTGGGCGTTGTTATTCAGTACTTC	CASSPPVGVVIQYF
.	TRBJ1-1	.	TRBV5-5	TGTGCCAGCAGCGGGCTCATGAACACTGAAGCTTTCTTT	CASSGLMNTEAFF
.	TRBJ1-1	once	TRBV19	TGTGCCAGTAGCTTTGGAGGGACTGAAGCTTTCTTT	CASSFGGTEAFF
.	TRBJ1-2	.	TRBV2	TGTGCCAGCAGTGAAGAAGGGGCCGGCTACACCTTC	CASSEEGAGYTF
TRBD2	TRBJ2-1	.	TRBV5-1	TGCGCCAGCAGCTTGGTCGGGGGGGTCCCCTTGGGGTCCTACAATGAGCAGTTCTTC	CASSLVGGVPLGSYNEQFF
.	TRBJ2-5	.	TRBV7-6	TGTGCCAGCAGCTTAGCTGGCAGGCCCCCCGGGACCCAGTACTTC	CASSLAGRPPGTQYF
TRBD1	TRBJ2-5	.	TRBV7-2	TGTGCCAGCAGCTCGTCCCTAGGGGGCAGAGAGACCCAGTACTTC	CASSSSLGGRETQYF
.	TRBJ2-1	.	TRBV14	TGTGCCAGCAGCCAAGACGGCGGGAATGAGCAGTTCTTC	CASSQDGGNEQFF
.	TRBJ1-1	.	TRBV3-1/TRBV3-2	TGTGCCAGCAGCCAGACAGGAAAGAACACTGAAGCTTTCTTT	CASSQTGKNTEAFF
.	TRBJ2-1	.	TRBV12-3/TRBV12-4	TGTGCCAGCACCGCGGTGTATCGGGATGAGCAGTTCTTC	CASTAVYRDEQFF
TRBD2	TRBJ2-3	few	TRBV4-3	TGCGCCAGCAGCCAAGAAGGCCAGCGGGAGGACCCAGATACGCAGTATTTT	CASSQEGQREDPDTQYF
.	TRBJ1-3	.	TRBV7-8	TGTGCCAGCAGCCCTAGAGTCCTCTCTGGAAACACCATATATTTT	CASSPRVLSGNTIYF
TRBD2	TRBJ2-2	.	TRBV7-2	TGTGCCAGCAGCCCTTCACTAGCGGGAGGTGCCGGGGAGCTGTTTTTT	CASSPSLAGGAGELFF
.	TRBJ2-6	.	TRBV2	TGTGCCAGCAGTGAGGGACTCCGCTCTGGGGCCAACGTCCTGACTTTC	CASSEGLRSGANVLTF
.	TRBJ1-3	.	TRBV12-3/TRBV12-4	TGTGCCAGCAGTTCTCCCGGAAACACCATATATTTT	CASSSPGNTIYF
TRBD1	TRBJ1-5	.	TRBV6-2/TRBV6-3	TGTGCCAGCAGTTACCCCACCGGGACAGGGGCTAATCAGCCCCAGCATTTT	CASSYPTGTGANQPQHF
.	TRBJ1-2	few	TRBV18	TGTGCCAGCTCCTCACAAGATGGCTACACCTTC	CASSSQDGYTF
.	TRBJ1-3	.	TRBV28	TGTGCCAGCAGTTTGTTTCAGGAAACTGGAAACACCATATATTTT	CASSLFQETGNTIYF
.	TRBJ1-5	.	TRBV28	TGTGCCAGCAGTTTATTACCACAGGCGAATCAGCCCCAGCATTTT	CASSLLPQANQPQHF
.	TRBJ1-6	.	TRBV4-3	TGCGCCAGCAGCCAAGATTGGCAGGCCCTTAATTCACCCCTCCACTTT	CASSQDWQALNSPLHF
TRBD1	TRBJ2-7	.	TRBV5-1	TGCGCCAGCAGCTCCGGACAGGGGGCATTCTTTGAGCAGTACTTC	CASSSGQGAFFEQYF
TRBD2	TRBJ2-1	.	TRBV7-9	TGTGCCAGCAGGGGGCTAGCGGGAGGATGGAATGAGCAGTTCTTC	CASRGLAGGWNEQFF
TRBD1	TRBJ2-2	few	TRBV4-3	TGCGCCAGCAGCCCCCAACACACCCGGACAGGGGTCCTCGGGGAGCTGTTTTTT	CASSPQHTRTGVLGELFF